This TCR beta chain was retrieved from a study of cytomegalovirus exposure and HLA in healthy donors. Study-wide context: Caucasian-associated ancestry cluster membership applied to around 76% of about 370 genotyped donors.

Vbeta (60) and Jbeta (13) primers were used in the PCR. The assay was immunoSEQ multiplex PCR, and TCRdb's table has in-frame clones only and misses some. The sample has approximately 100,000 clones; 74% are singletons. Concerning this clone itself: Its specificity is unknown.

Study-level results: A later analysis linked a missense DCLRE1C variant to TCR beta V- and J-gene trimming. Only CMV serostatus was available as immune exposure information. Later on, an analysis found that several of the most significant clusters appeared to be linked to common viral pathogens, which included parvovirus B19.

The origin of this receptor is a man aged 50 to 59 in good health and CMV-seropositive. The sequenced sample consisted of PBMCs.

The CDR3 DNA is TGTGCCAGCAGCTTAGTCAGGGCGAGCTCTGGAAACACCATATATTTT. Translating gives CASSLVRASSGNTIYF. This chain uses TRBV7-2 with TRBJ1-3, with D possibly being TRBD1 (5 bases). Trimming took off 1 base at V and 0 bases at J, with 10 bases between the two ends. This CDR3 is built from 16 residues. The germline V gene has CDR1 SGHTA and CDR2 FQGNSA. Based on the CDR3 plus reference TRBV7-2 and TRBJ1-3, the full variable domain is GAGVSQSPSNKVTEKGKDVELRCDPISGHTALYWYRQSLGQGLEFLIYFQGNSAPDKSGLPSDRFSAERTGGSVSTLTIQRTQQEDSAVYLCASSLVRASSGNTIYFGEGSWLTVV.